This T cell receptor (beta chain) derives from a study of T-cell reconstitution after alpha-beta-depleted transplantation in children. The study's findings and limits: About two months after transplant, alpha-beta T cells reportedly came from several hundred expanded graft clones. Surviving recipient cells, namely T cells and thymic progenitors, were the source of high day-60 TCRbeta diversity in some patients.

During its preparation, the TCRbeta library received unique molecular identifiers. TCRdb re-called the PCR reads through MiXCR, storing one row per CDR3 protein. The sample consists of about 980,000 distinct CDR3 sequences, roughly 31% of them appearing once. From germline, CDR1 is SGHTA and CDR2 FQGNSA. With V trimmed by 6 bases and J by 0 bases, 9 bases remained unmatched. The CDR3 runs 17 residues. As concerns this clonotype: What it recognizes is unknown.

The chain is built from TRBV7-2 and TRBJ2-7; 12 bases are shared with TRBD2. The receptor's source is a boy less than two years old who had a stem cell transplant for SCID, so the T cells may come from the graft donor. The starting material was PBMCs, mostly from graft donor cells, obtained 360 days after TCRalphabeta/CD19-depleted stem cell transplant. In nucleotides, the CDR3 is TGTGCCAGCAGTTTCCGGACTAGCGGGGCCTACTCCTACGAGCAGTACTTC. The encoded protein is CASSFRTSGAYSYEQYF.